This T cell receptor beta chain was sequenced for a study of technical replicates of blood from a few donors. V lost 6 bases and J 2 bases, leaving 11 bases between the germline ends. The germline gives CDR1 SQVTM, CDR2 ANQGSEA. The CDR3 is 14 amino acids. This table comes from immunoSEQ multiplex PCR, and its TCRdb copy is limited to in-frame clones, with some not included. The sample includes about 88,000 clones, approximately 94% of them seen just once. This chain links TRBV29-1 with TRBJ2-6, with D possibly matching TRBD1 (6 bases). The specimen sequenced was T cells isolated from PBMCs. The receptor was derived from a human donor in good health. CDR3 protein: CSVAGQTGANVLTF. The CDR3, as DNA: TGCAGCGTAGCCGGACAGACTGGGGCCAACGTCCTGACTTTC.